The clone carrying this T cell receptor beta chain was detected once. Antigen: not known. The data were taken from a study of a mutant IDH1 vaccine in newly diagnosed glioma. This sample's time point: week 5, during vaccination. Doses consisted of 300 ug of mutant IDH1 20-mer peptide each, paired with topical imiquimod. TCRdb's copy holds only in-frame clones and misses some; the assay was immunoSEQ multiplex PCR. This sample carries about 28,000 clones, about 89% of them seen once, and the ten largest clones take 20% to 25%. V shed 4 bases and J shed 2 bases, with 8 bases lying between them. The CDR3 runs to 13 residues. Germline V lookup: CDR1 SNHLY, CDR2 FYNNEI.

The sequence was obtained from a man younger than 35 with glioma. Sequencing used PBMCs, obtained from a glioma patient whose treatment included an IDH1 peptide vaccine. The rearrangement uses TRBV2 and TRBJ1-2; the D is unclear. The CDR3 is CASSGSGNYGYTF. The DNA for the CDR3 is TGTGCCAGCAGTGGATCTGGGAACTATGGCTACACCTTC.